A single sample is the source of the 18 T cell receptor beta chains below, sequenced in a study of blood T cell repertoires in COVID-19. The method was immunoSEQ multiplex PCR; TCRdb's version includes in-frame clones alone and lacks a portion of them. This sample has 130,000 to 150,000 clones, with roughly 85% found just once. Source material: peripheral blood. The receptors derive from a woman aged 55 to 70 with COVID-19, enrolled during active disease.

In the case of this clone: The same CDR3 arises from other DNA sequences in this sample as well. The rearrangement links TRBV12-5 to TRBJ2-5; possibly TRBD2 for D (7 bases). CDR1 LGHNT and CDR2 FRNRAP come from the germline V gene. V was pared by 4 bases and J by 2 bases, with 20 bases between. This CDR3 spans 17 amino acids. The CDR3 here is CASGWGGTGGEQETQYF. For the CDR3, the DNA is TGTGCTAGTGGTTGGGGGGGCACCGGAGGGGAACAAGAGACCCAGTACTTC.

V gene TRBV5-4 combines with J gene TRBJ2-5, with a possible D match to TRBD1 (6 bases). Trimming cost V 4 bases and J 1 base, with 8 bases left between them. Per the germline V gene, CDR1 is SGHNT and CDR2 is YYREEE (reference sequence). This CDR3 spans 13 amino acids. The CDR3 protein is CASSEDSQETQYF. In nucleotides, the CDR3 is TGTGCCAGCAGCGAGGACAGCCAAGAGACCCAGTACTTC.

This chain joins TRBV7-9 and TRBJ2-1; TRBD1 matches at 7 bases. The J segment lost 6 bases and the V segment lost 1 base, leaving 12 bases of the junction unmatched. The CDR3 contains 17 residues. Germline CDR1 reads SEHNR; CDR2 reads FQNEAQ (reference sequence). CDR3 bases: TGTGCCAGCAGCTTAGTCCCGGGACAGTACCGGGGCAATGAGCAGTTCTTC. It translates to CASSLVPGQYRGNEQFF.

The J gene is TRBJ2-1, the V gene TRBV7-2; 7 bases agree with TRBD2. Losses at the gene ends were 5 bases for V and 5 bases for J; bases not matched to a gene: 6. The CDR3 loop spans 14 amino acids. Per the germline V gene, CDR1 is SGHTA and CDR2 is FQGNSA. The CDR3 nucleotides read TGTGCCAGCAGCCCCCAGCGGGACCACAATGAGCAGTTCTTC. Amino acid sequence: CASSPQRDHNEQFF.

The rearrangement joins TRBV5-5 to TRBJ2-7; D is unclear. With 9 bases removed from V and 0 bases from J, the gap between germline ends came to 16 bases. CDR1 is SGHKS, CDR2 YYEKEE, per germline (reference sequence). This CDR3 is built from 14 residues. The CDR3 loop is CATTPSVNSYEQYF. The CDR3 coding sequence is TGTGCCACCACTCCCTCTGTCAACTCCTACGAGCAGTACTTC.

This chain connects TRBV19 to TRBJ1-2; weak D call: TRBD1 (6 bases). The V end was cut by 4 bases, the J end by 4 bases, with 13 bases between. Per germline, CDR1 LNHDA and CDR2 SQIVND (reference sequence). CDR3 size: 14 residues. CDR3 DNA sequence: TGTGCCAGTAGTAGACAGGTATCAACCTATGGCTACACCTTC. It specifies CASSRQVSTYGYTF.

This chain joins TRBV9 and TRBJ2-5, with D possibly TRBD1 on 6 matching bases. Germline CDR1 and CDR2: SGDLS and YYNGEE. The CDR3 is made up of 14 amino acids. The germline V and J ends were trimmed by 3 bases and 2 bases, with 11 bases remaining between them. CDR3 bases: TGTGCCAGCAGCGCGACAGGAGATCAAGAGACCCAGTACTTC. This sequence encodes CASSATGDQETQYF. Full variable domain (remainder filled in from reference TRBV9 and TRBJ2-5): DSGVTQTPKHLITATGQRVTLRCSPRSGDLSVYWYQQSLDQGLQFLIQYYNGEERAKGNILERFSAQQFPDLHSELNLSSLELGDSALYFCASSATGDQETQYFGPGTRLLVL.

V and J are TRBV9 and TRBJ1-5; D gene unclear. The germline V gene encodes CDR1 SGDLS and CDR2 YYNGEE. The V gene lost 1 base and the J gene lost 3 bases, with 5 bases spanning the gap. This CDR3 is 13 amino acids long. The DNA of the CDR3 is TGTGCCAGCAGCGTACAGGACAATCAGCCCCAGCATTTT. It translates to CASSVQDNQPQHF.

The CDR3 is CASSIAMGGTEAFF. In DNA form, the CDR3 reads TGTGCCAGTAGTATAGCAATGGGAGGGACTGAAGCTTTCTTT. The chain couples TRBV19 to TRBJ1-1, with no clear D. The CDR3 runs 14 residues. Trimming removed 1 base from V and 5 bases from J, with 11 bases in between. CDR1 LNHDA and CDR2 SQIVND come from the germline V gene (reference sequence).

The chain couples TRBV10-3 to TRBJ2-2, with TRBD1 as a possible D gene (7 bases). The V gene lost 6 bases and the J gene lost 1 base, with 24 bases spanning the gap. CDR3 size: 19 residues. Per the germline V gene, CDR1 is ENHRY and CDR2 is SYGVKD. CDR3 region: CAISQRLMRDSVNTGELFF. CDR3 sequence (DNA): TGTGCCATCAGCCAGAGATTAATGCGGGACAGCGTGAACACCGGGGAGCTGTTTTTT.

This sequence joins TRBV24-1 and TRBJ1-6; D call uncertain. The germline gives CDR1 KGHDR, CDR2 SFDVKD. The CDR3 runs to 13 residues. Trimming took 10 bases from V and 1 from J, leaving 7 bases between them. CDR3 in amino acids: CATQDSYNSPLHF. The CDR3 DNA follows: TGTGCCACTCAGGATTCCTATAATTCACCCCTCCACTTT.

The rearrangement joins TRBV4-1 to TRBJ2-7; D may be TRBD2 (6 bases). Germline V CDR1 and CDR2: MGHRA, YSYEKL. The CDR3 has 17 amino acids. Trimming removed 0 bases from V and 4 bases from J, with 19 bases in between. The CDR3 region has the DNA TGCGCCAGCAGCCAAGATTCTAGCGAGGAAACTCCGTACGAGCAGTACTTC. This sequence encodes CASSQDSSEETPYEQYF.

The chain has TRBV15 and TRBJ1-5; no firm D call. V was pared by 1 base and J by 6 bases, with 13 bases between. CDR1 is LNHNV and CDR2 is YYDKDF in the germline V gene (reference sequence). CDR3 length: 15 residues. The CDR3 sequence is CATSRAGRNGQPQHF. CDR3 DNA sequence: TGTGCCACCAGCAGAGCGGGGAGGAACGGTCAGCCCCAGCATTTT.

This clone has only a few counts. The chain joins TRBV4-2 to TRBJ1-1; D is perhaps TRBD1 (5 bases). This CDR3 is built from 11 residues. V was clipped by 3 bases and J by 8 bases, with 7 bases between them. The germline CDR1 and CDR2 sequences are LGHNA and YNFKEQ. The CDR3 nucleotides are TGTGCCAGCAGCCAGCGGACAGAAGCTTTCTTT. Encoded protein: CASSQRTEAFF.

The chain links TRBV21-1 to TRBJ1-4; the DNA was not compared with TRBD1, the D call given in the table. TRBV21-1 is recorded as a pseudogene. The CDR3 extends over 13 amino acids. CDR3 DNA sequence: TGTGCCAGCAGCACCCACAGGGGTCGAAAACTGTTTTTT. Protein sequence: CASSTHRGRKLFF.

This CDR3 is CASSLRMPREEQYF. CDR3 in DNA: TGCGCCAGCAGCTTGAGGATGCCCCGGGAAGAGCAGTACTTC. The gene calls are TRBV5-1 and TRBJ2-7; the D gene is possibly TRBD2 (5 bases). The CDR3 has 14 amino acids. V lost 1 base and J 7 bases, leaving 15 bases between the germline ends. Germline CDR1 is SGHRS and CDR2 is YFSETQ. Variable domain in full (rest from reference TRBV5-1 and TRBJ2-7): KAGVTQTPRYLIKTRGQQVTLSCSPISGHRSVSWYQQTPGQGLQFLFEYFSETQRNKGNFPGRFSGRQFSNSRSEMNVSTLELGDSALYLCASSLRMPREEQYFGPGTRLTVT.

This chain links TRBV15 with TRBJ1-3, with 9 bases that match TRBD1. V dropped 8 bases and J dropped 4; count of bases not matched to a gene: 6. Germline V gene lookup returns CDR1 LNHNV and CDR2 YYDKDF (reference sequence). This CDR3 is 14 amino acids long. In DNA, the CDR3 is TGTGCCACCCGGGACAGGGAAGAGGGAAACACCATATATTTT. Its protein product is CATRDREEGNTIYF.

CDR3: CASSLGRGDGYTF. The CDR3 DNA is TGTGCCAGCAGCCTCGGGAGGGGCGATGGCTACACCTTC. The V and J genes are TRBV6-5 and TRBJ1-2; possible D gene TRBD1, 5 bases. Trimming stripped 6 bases from V and 6 bases from J, with 14 bases between. Germline V CDR1 and CDR2: MNHEY, SVGAGI. CDR3 length: 13 residues.